This T cell receptor beta chain came from a study of cytomegalovirus exposure and HLA in healthy donors. Study outcomes and limitations: When analyzed later, the rates of TCR association showed variation by HLA locus, with DRB1 the most and HLA-C the fewest.

Germline V gene sequence: CDR1 KGHSH, CDR2 LQKENI. The CDR3 is made up of 13 amino acids. Trimming removed 6 bases at V and 1 base at J, with 9 bases between. The study ran its PCR with 60 Vbeta and 13 Jbeta primers. TCRdb's table, derived via immunoSEQ multiplex PCR, lists solely in-frame clones and lacks some. The sample shows approximately 220,000 clones, approximately 80% of them seen only once. This clone has a handful of counts. Its matching antigen is unknown. The chain uses TRBV18 and TRBJ1-1, with D possibly TRBD1 on 5 matching bases. This receptor was taken from a girl between 10 and 17 years old in good health and CMV-seronegative. The sample consisted of PBMCs. The CDR3 spells CASSTAQNTEAFF. The CDR3 DNA is TGTGCCAGCTCGACAGCCCAGAACACTGAAGCTTTCTTT.